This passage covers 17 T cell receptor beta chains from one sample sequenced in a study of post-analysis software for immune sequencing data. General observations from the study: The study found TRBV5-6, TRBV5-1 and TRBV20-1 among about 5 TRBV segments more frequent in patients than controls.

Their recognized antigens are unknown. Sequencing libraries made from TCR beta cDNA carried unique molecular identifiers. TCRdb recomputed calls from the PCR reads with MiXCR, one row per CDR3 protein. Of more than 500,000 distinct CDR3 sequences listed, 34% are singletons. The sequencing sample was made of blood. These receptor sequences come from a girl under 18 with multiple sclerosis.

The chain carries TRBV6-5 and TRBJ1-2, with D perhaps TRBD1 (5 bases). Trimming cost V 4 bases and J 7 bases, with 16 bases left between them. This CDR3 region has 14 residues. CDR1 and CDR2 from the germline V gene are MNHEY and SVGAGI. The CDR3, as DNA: TGTGCCAGCAGTTTTTCCGGGACGGACTCTGGCTACACCTTC. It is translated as CASSFSGTDSGYTF.

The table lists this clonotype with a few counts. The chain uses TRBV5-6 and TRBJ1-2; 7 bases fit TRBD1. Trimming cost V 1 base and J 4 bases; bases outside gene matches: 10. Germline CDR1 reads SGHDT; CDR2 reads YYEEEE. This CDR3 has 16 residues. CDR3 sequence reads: CASSLPHRQGGYGYTF. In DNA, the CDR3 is TGTGCCAGCAGCTTGCCTCATCGACAGGGAGGCTATGGCTACACCTTC. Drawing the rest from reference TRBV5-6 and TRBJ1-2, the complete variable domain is DAGVTQSPTHLIKTRGQQVTLRCSPKSGHDTVSWYQQALGQGPQFIFQYYEEEERQRGNFPDRFSGHQFPNYSSELNVNALLLGDSALYLCASSLPHRQGGYGYTFGSGTRLTVV.

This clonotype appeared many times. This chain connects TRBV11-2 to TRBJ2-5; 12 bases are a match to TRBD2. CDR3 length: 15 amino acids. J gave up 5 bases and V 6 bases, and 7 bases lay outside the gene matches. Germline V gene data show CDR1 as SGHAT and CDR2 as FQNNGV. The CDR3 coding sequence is TGTGCCAGCAGACAACTAGCGGGGGGTTTCGAGACCCAGTACTTC. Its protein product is CASRQLAGGFETQYF.

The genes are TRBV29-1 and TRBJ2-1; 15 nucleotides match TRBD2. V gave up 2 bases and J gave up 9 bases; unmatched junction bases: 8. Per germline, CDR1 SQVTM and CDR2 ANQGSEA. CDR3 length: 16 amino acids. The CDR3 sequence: CSVEPGTSGGWSEQFF. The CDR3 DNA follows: TGCAGCGTTGAACCCGGGACTAGCGGGGGGTGGAGTGAGCAGTTCTTC.

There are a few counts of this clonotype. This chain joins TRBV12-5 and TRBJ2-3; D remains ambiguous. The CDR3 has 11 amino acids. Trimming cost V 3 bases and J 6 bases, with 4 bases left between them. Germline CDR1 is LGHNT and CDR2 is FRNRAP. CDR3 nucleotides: TGTGCTAGTGGTTTTATGGATACGCAGTATTTT. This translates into CASGFMDTQYF. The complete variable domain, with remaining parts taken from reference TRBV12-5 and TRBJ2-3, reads DARVTQTPRHKVTEMGQEVTMRCQPILGHNTVFWYRQTMMQGLELLAYFRNRAPLDDSGMPKDRFSAEMPDATLATLKIQPSEPRDSAVYFCASGFMDTQYFGPGTRLTVL.

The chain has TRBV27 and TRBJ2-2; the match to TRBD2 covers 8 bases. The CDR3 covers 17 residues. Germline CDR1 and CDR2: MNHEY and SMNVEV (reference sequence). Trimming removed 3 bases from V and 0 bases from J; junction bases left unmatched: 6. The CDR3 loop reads CASSFPRGASNTGELFF. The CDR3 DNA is TGTGCCAGCAGTTTTCCGCGGGGGGCTTCGAACACCGGGGAGCTGTTTTTT.

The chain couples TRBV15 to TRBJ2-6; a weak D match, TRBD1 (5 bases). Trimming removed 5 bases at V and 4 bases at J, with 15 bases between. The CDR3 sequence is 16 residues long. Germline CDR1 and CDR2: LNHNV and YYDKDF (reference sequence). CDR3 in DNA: TGTGCCACCAGCCTTAATAAAGGGGCCGGGGCCAACGTCCTGACTTTC. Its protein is CATSLNKGAGANVLTF.

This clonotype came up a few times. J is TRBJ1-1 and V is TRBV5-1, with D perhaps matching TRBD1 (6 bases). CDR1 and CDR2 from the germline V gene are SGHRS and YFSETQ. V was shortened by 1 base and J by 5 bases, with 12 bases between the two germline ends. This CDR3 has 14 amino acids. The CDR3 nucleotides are TGCGCCAGCAGCTTGACCACAGGGAGTACTGAAGCTTTCTTT. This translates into CASSLTTGSTEAFF.

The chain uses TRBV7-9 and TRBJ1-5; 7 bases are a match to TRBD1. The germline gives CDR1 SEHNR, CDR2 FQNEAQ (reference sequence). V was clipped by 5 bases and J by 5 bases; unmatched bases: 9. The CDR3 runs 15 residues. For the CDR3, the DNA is TGTGCCAGCAGCCCTATCGGGACAGACGATCAGCCCCAGCATTTT. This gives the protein CASSPIGTDDQPQHF.

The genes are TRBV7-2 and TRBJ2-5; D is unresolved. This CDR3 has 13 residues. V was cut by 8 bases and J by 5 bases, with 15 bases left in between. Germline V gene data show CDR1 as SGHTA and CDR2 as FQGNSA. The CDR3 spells CASLMSVGETQYF. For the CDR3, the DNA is TGTGCCAGCTTGATGTCTGTTGGGGAGACCCAGTACTTC.

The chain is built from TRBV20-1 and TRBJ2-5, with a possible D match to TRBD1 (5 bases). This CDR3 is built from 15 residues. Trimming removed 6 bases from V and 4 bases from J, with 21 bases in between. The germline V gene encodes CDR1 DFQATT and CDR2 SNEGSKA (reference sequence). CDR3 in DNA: TGCAGTGCCAAGGGGTGGACCCGACTCGTAGAGACCCAGTACTTC. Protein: CSAKGWTRLVETQYF.

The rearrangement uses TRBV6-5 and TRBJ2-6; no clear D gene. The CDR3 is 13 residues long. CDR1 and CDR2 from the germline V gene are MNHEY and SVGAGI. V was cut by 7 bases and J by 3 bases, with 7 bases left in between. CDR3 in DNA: TGTGCCAGCAAAGAGTATGGGGCCAACGTCCTGACTTTC. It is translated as CASKEYGANVLTF.

The CDR3 DNA reads TGTGCCAGCAGCAATTTAGCGAGCTCTGGAAACACCATATATTTT. As protein: CASSNLASSGNTIYF. The chain employs TRBV11-2 and TRBJ1-3; D remains ambiguous. The CDR3 is made up of 15 amino acids. Germline V gene lookup returns CDR1 SGHAT and CDR2 FQNNGV. Between the trimmed V and J ends, which lost 5 bases and 0 bases, there was a span of 11 bases.

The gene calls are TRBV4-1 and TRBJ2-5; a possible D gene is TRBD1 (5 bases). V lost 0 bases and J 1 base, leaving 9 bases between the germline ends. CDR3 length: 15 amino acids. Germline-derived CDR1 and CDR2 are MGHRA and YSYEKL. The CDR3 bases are TGCGCCAGCAGCCAAGATCGGCAGGGCCAAGAGACCCAGTACTTC. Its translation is CASSQDRQGQETQYF.

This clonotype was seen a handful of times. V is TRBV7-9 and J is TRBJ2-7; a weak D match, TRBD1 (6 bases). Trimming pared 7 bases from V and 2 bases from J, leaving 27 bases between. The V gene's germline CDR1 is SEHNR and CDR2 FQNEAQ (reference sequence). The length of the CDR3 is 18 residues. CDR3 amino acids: CASTLSRGPEQGTYEQYF. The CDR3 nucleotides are TGTGCCAGCACCCTCTCTAGGGGCCCTGAACAGGGCACCTACGAGCAGTACTTC.

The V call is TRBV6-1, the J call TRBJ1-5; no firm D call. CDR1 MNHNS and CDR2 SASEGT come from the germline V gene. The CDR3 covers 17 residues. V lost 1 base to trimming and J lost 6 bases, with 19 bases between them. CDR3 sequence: CASSEEEAFRRGQPQHF. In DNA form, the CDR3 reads TGTGCCAGCAGTGAAGAAGAAGCATTCCGTCGAGGTCAGCCCCAGCATTTT.

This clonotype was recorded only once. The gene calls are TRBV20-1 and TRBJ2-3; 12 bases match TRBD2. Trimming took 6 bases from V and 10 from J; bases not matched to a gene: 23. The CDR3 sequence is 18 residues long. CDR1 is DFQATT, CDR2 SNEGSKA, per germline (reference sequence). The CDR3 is CSAEVWTSGDLREGAQYF. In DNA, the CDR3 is TGCAGTGCCGAAGTCTGGACTAGCGGGGACCTTAGGGAGGGGGCGCAGTATTTT.